This is a list of T cell receptor beta chains from one sample in a study of blood T cell repertoires in COVID-19. Assay: immunoSEQ multiplex PCR; the TCRdb copy retains only in-frame clones and omits some. The repertoire has about 120,000 clones, around 89% of them found once; the top ten carry 19%. The material sequenced was peripheral blood. The receptors here all came from a human donor with acute or convalescent COVID-19. The donor label of this sample is uncertain. Both conserved end residues are trimmed from each CDR3.

V gene	J gene	CDR3 protein
TRBV6-5	TRBJ2-2	ASSPGQLTVF
TRBV19	TRBJ2-5	ASSQGASGGRETQY
TRBV6-6	TRBJ1-6	ASGAYNPSNSPLH
TRBV4-3	TRBJ2-1	ASSPSGLDYNEQF
TRBV5-8	TRBJ2-3	ASSLGTGVAADTQY
TRBV14	TRBJ2-7	ASSQVWGWTSGLPSTYEQY
TRBV28	TRBJ1-2	ASTPPEAENLAGYT
TRBV23-1	TRBJ2-5	ASSQSKHRGEETQY
TRBV5-6	TRBJ2-7	ASSLLGQGAPSEQY
TRBV28	TRBJ1-2	ASSSVGVSRGYT
TRBV27	TRBJ2-7	ASSLLRESYEQY
TRBV4-1	TRBJ1-2	ASSQGQGARGYT
TRBV7-6	TRBJ1-3	ASSFSTPASGNTIY
TRBV5-8	TRBJ2-2	ASSFQAGPTGELF
TRBV6-5	TRBJ2-1	ASRKTGYNEQF
TRBV19	TRBJ1-1	ASSIQGPLNTEAF
TRBV4-3	TRBJ1-2	ASSQGADLGYT
TRBV6-2/TRBV6-3	TRBJ1-3	ASSYFGQSFFSGNTIY
TRBV28	TRBJ1-1	ASRGGDLNTEAF
TRBV30	TRBJ2-5	AWTGTGLQETQY
TRBV11-3	TRBJ2-1	ASSQGQGSYNEQF
TRBV7-8	TRBJ2-3	ASSFWAGRYTDTQY
TRBV18	TRBJ2-1	ASSPSSGINNEQF
TRBV5-4	TRBJ1-4	ASSLTLGQGAEKLF
TRBV4-1	TRBJ1-2	ASSQTTGTFYGYT
TRBV30	TRBJ1-6	AWWRHSSYNSPLH
TRBV30	TRBJ1-2	ACSLLVTTNYGYT
TRBV5-5	TRBJ1-1	ASSSPGQDRAF
TRBV28	TRBJ1-2	ASSFQGNYGYT
TRBV10-2	TRBJ1-6	ASSAGGISPLH
TRBV7-9	TRBJ2-5	ASSLVRLAGETQY
TRBV15	TRBJ1-4	ATSRAATRF
TRBV7-2	TRBJ1-2	ASSLSRPGTGGTYGYT
TRBV9	TRBJ2-5	ASSARQGSETQY
TRBV23-1	TRBJ2-7	ASSQKDTNLLYEQY
TRBV9	TRBJ1-1	ASSYHGSDPGEAF
TRBV11-2	TRBJ2-6	ASSLSGSSGANVLT
TRBV27	TRBJ1-2	ASSSAGSGHLNYGYT
TRBV7-2	TRBJ2-1	ASSPNRGDNEQF
TRBV23-1	TRBJ1-1	ASSRDRGLDGTEAF
TRBV6-5	TRBJ1-4	ASSYWQGGDEKLF
TRBV11-2	TRBJ2-3	ASSLNRGLSTDTQY
TRBV29-1	TRBJ2-1	SVDPGQHVRF
TRBV18	TRBJ2-3	ASSPITDTQY
TRBV20-1	TRBJ2-7	SASIQGLVEQY
TRBV12-3/TRBV12-4	TRBJ2-7	ASRTGTTYEQY